Listed here are 14 T cell receptor beta chains from one sample, sequenced in a study of early T cells in non-severe SARS-CoV-2 infection. TCRdb fed the 5' RACE reads into MiXCR, producing one record per CDR3 protein. Of 50,000 to 65,000 distinct CDR3 sequences listed, around a tenth were seen once; the top ten hold 3.5% to 5%. The sample was whole blood. These receptor sequences come from an adult who was a healthcare worker with PCR-confirmed SARS-CoV-2 infection or an uninfected control (not recorded which).

This clonotype was seen ten or more times. The gene calls are TRBV6-1 and TRBJ1-1; D gene ambiguous. This CDR3 contains 16 residues. Germline V CDR1 and CDR2: MNHNS, SASEGT. Trimming removed 2 bases from V and 4 bases from J, with 17 bases in between. The CDR3 region is CASSEINGAEVTEAFF. CDR3 sequence (DNA): TGTGCCAGCAGTGAAATCAACGGCGCGGAGGTCACTGAAGCTTTCTTT.

CDR3 nucleotide sequence: TGTGCCAGTAGTTCCCGGCAGATTAATGAAAAACTGTTTTTT. It encodes CASSSRQINEKLFF. V and J are TRBV19 and TRBJ1-4, with D uncertain. Germline CDR1 reads LNHDA; CDR2 reads SQIVND (reference sequence). This CDR3 region has 14 residues. V was trimmed by 5 bases and J by 4 bases, leaving 11 bases between them.

This clonotype was observed a handful of times. J is TRBJ2-5 and V is TRBV5-1; D gene unclear. CDR3 length: 14 amino acids. Germline assignment: CDR1 SGHRS and CDR2 YFSETQ. Trimming removed 4 bases at V and 0 bases at J, with 10 bases between. The CDR3 bases are TGCGCCAGCAGCCCCCGGCCCTACCAAGAGACCCAGTACTTC. This gives the protein CASSPRPYQETQYF. Full variable domain (missing parts from reference TRBV5-1 and TRBJ2-5): KAGVTQTPRYLIKTRGQQVTLSCSPISGHRSVSWYQQTPGQGLQFLFEYFSETQRNKGNFPGRFSGRQFSNSRSEMNVSTLELGDSALYLCASSPRPYQETQYFGPGTRLLVL.

The DNA for the CDR3 is TGTGCCAGCAACGAACTAGCGGGTGTCTACAATGAGCAGTTCTTC. Encoded protein: CASNELAGVYNEQFF. V is TRBV6-2 or TRBV6-3 and J is TRBJ2-1; 9 nucleotides line up with TRBD2. Germline CDR1 MNHEY, CDR2 SVGEGT. The length of the CDR3 is 15 residues. V shed 7 bases, J shed 3 bases, and the junction held 7 bases outside the gene matches.

This clonotype was picked up a small number of times. The chain links TRBV24-1 to TRBJ2-2; D possibly matches TRBD1 or TRBD2 (5 bases each). The germline CDR1 and CDR2 sequences are KGHDR and SFDVKD. The V end lost 3 bases, the J end lost 4 bases, and 14 bases lay between the germline ends. This CDR3 spans 16 amino acids. The CDR3 coding sequence is TGTGCCACCAGTGATGGGACCCCACGTGGCACCGGGGAGCTGTTTTTT. Protein: CATSDGTPRGTGELFF.

This clonotype was detected many times. J is TRBJ1-6 and V is TRBV5-1; TRBD1 might be the D (6 bases). The V and J ends lost 0 bases and 6 bases respectively, with 13 bases between them. The germline gives CDR1 SGHRS, CDR2 YFSETQ. The CDR3 totals 16 residues. The CDR3 coding sequence is TGCGCCAGCAGCTTGGAAGCGGACAGAGGTAATTCACCCCTCCACTTT. It specifies CASSLEADRGNSPLHF.

The J gene is TRBJ2-5, the V gene TRBV6-2 or TRBV6-3; 7 bases line up with TRBD1. The V segment lost 7 bases and the J segment 5 bases; nucleotides outside the gene matches: 10. Germline values: CDR1 MNHEY, CDR2 SVGEGT. This CDR3 region has 14 residues. The CDR3 DNA follows: TGTGCCAGCAACCGACAGGGAACAGGGGAGACCCAGTACTTC. Residues: CASNRQGTGETQYF.

At least ten counts were recorded for this clonotype. The rearrangement joins TRBV5-6 to TRBJ1-1; the D gene is possibly TRBD1 (6 bases). V gave up 5 bases and J gave up 0 bases, with 14 bases separating them. The CDR3 has 15 residues. Germline CDR1 SGHDT, CDR2 YYEEEE. CDR3 amino acids: CASRLLGQLNTEAFF. CDR3 DNA sequence: TGTGCCAGCAGACTCCTCGGACAGCTGAACACTGAAGCTTTCTTT. Full variable domain (rest looked up from reference TRBV5-6 and TRBJ1-1): DAGVTQSPTHLIKTRGQQVTLRCSPKSGHDTVSWYQQALGQGPQFIFQYYEEEERQRGNFPDRFSGHQFPNYSSELNVNALLLGDSALYLCASRLLGQLNTEAFFGQGTRLTVV.

This clonotype was seen repeatedly, ten times or more. The gene calls are TRBV6-6 and TRBJ2-2, with D perhaps TRBD1 (7 bases). This CDR3 has 14 amino acids. Looked up from germline, CDR1 is MNHNY and CDR2 is SVGAGI (reference sequence). V lost 7 bases, J lost 4 bases, and 13 bases lay in between. CDR3 loop: CASTSQGGTGELFF. CDR3 bases: TGTGCCAGCACCAGTCAGGGGGGCACCGGGGAGCTGTTTTTT.

The gene calls are TRBV10-3 and TRBJ2-5, with D perhaps matching TRBD1 (5 bases). Germline V lookup: CDR1 ENHRY, CDR2 SYGVKD. The CDR3 consists of 14 residues. Trimming took 3 bases from V and 5 from J, leaving 13 bases between them. CDR3: CAISDHRFRETQYF. CDR3 DNA: TGTGCCATCAGTGATCACAGGTTCCGGGAGACCCAGTACTTC.

This clonotype was observed a handful of times. V usage is TRBV6-5 and J usage is TRBJ2-3; D possibly corresponds to TRBD1 (5 bases). Deletions cut 0 bases from V and 5 bases from J, with 24 bases between. CDR1 is MNHEY, CDR2 SVGAGI, per germline. This CDR3 has 19 residues. As DNA, the CDR3 is TGTGCCAGCAGTTACTCGAGATCTAAGGTTGGCAGGGCGAAAGATACGCAGTATTTT. As protein: CASSYSRSKVGRAKDTQYF.

This clonotype showed up many times. The chain combines TRBV5-4 with TRBJ1-1, with no clear D. The CDR3 is 12 residues long. Trimming removed 4 bases from V and 5 bases from J, with 9 bases in between. Germline CDR1 reads SGHNT; CDR2 reads YYREEE (reference sequence). The DNA for the CDR3 is TGTGCCAGCAGCCTGACGGGAACTGAAGCTTTCTTT. Translated: CASSLTGTEAFF.

The chain couples TRBV9 to TRBJ2-2; D gene ambiguous. Germline-derived CDR1 and CDR2 are SGDLS and YYNGEE. The CDR3 is made up of 16 amino acids. Trimming stripped 4 bases from V and 6 bases from J, with 19 bases between. In nucleotides, the CDR3 is TGTGCCAGCAGCCCCCGAGGAAAGCGTGTATCCGGGGAGCTGTTTTTT. This sequence encodes CASSPRGKRVSGELFF.

At least ten counts were recorded for this clonotype. The chain links TRBV12-3 or TRBV12-4 to TRBJ2-2, with D perhaps TRBD1 or TRBD2 (5 bases each). V was trimmed by 7 bases and J by 0 bases, leaving 12 bases between them. The CDR3 sequence is 15 residues long. CDR3 sequence: CASTPGTANTGELFF. The CDR3 DNA follows: TGTGCCAGCACCCCTGGGACGGCGAACACCGGGGAGCTGTTTTTT.